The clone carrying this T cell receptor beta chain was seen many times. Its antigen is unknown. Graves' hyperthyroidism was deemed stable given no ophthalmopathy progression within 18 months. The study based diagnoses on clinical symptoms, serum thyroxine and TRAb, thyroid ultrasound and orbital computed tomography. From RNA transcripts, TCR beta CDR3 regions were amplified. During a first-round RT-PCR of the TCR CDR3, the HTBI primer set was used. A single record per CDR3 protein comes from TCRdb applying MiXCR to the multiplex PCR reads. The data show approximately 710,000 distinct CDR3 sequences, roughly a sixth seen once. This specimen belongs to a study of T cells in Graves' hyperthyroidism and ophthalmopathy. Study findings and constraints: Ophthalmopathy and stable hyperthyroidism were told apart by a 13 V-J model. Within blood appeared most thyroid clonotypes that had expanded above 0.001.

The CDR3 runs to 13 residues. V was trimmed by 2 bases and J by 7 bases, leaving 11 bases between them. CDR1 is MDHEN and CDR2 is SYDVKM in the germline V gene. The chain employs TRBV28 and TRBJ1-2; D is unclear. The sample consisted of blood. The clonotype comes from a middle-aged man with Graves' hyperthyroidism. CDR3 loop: CASSLGGLGGYTF. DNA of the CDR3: TGTGCCAGCAGTTTAGGTGGTTTGGGTGGCTACACCTTC.